The 11 T cell receptor beta chains below were found in one sample sequenced in a study of T cells in Graves' hyperthyroidism and ophthalmopathy. Using RNA transcripts as the source, TCR beta CDR3 regions were amplified. TCR CDR3 underwent first-round RT-PCR with the HTBI primer set. One entry per CDR3 protein results from TCRdb running MiXCR on the multiplex PCR reads. This sample has 310,000 or so distinct CDR3 sequences, with around 15% found just once. The sequenced material came from blood. The receptors here all came from an older woman with Graves' ophthalmopathy.

This clonotype was picked up a small number of times. The chain joins TRBV4-3 to TRBJ2-5; 11 nucleotides line up with TRBD2. In germline, CDR1 is LGHNA, CDR2 YSLEER. J lost 4 bases, V lost 4 bases, and 20 bases had no gene match. The CDR3 length is 20 residues. The CDR3 region has the DNA TGCGCCAGCAGCCTCCTAACTAGCGGGAGTCCTAACCCGGGGAGAGAGACCCAGTACTTC. Its translation is CASSLLTSGSPNPGRETQYF.

This clonotype was seen at least ten times. The chain couples TRBV5-1 to TRBJ2-5; D is possibly TRBD1 (5 bases). The CDR3 covers 15 residues. Germline V gene data show CDR1 as SGHRS and CDR2 as YFSETQ. Trimming cost V 1 base and J 2 bases, with 12 bases left between them. The DNA for the CDR3 is TGCGCCAGCAGCTTGTCCCCTCCAGGGCAAGAGACCCAGTACTTC. As protein: CASSLSPPGQETQYF.

V gene TRBV4-3 combines with J gene TRBJ2-6; D call uncertain. V lost 0 bases to trimming and J lost 2 bases, with 8 bases between them. The CDR3 is 16 residues long. Germline V lookup: CDR1 LGHNA, CDR2 YSLEER. CDR3 protein: CASSQDQWAGANVLTF. Written as DNA, the CDR3 is TGCGCCAGCAGCCAAGATCAGTGGGCTGGGGCCAACGTCCTGACTTTC.

The sample holds a few counts of this clonotype. The genes are TRBV20-1 and TRBJ2-1; no clear D gene. Germline assignment: CDR1 DFQATT and CDR2 SNEGSKA (reference sequence). V shed 7 bases and J shed 8 bases, with 18 bases lying between them. The CDR3 consists of 13 residues. CDR3 DNA sequence: TGCAGTGTCGGGCAGGCTTTTGCGGATGAGCAGTTCTTC. Protein: CSVGQAFADEQFF.

In the case of this clonotype: One junction end does not reproduce the germline sequence, and a read error may be involved. The chain combines TRBV5-1 with TRBJ2-5; D assignment may be TRBD1 or TRBD2 (5 bases each). The CDR3 extends over 14 amino acids. Per the germline V gene, CDR1 is SGHRS and CDR2 is YFSETQ. CDR3 in amino acids: CASSLPGTEETQYF. DNA for the CDR3: TGTGCCAGCAGCCTACCCGGGACCGAGGAGACCCAGTACTTC.

This clonotype was seen more than once but under ten times. The chain couples TRBV5-1 to TRBJ2-7; the match to TRBD1 covers 7 bases. Trimming at V came to 5 bases and at J to 6 bases, leaving 14 bases not matched to a gene. This CDR3 spans 15 amino acids. The germline V gene has CDR1 SGHRS and CDR2 YFSETQ. CDR3 bases: TGCGCCAGCAGTTACGAACAGAACAGGGGTGGCGAGCAGTACTTC. Its translation is CASSYEQNRGGEQYF.

This clonotype was seen ten or more times. V usage is TRBV11-2 and J usage is TRBJ2-4, with D perhaps matching TRBD1 (6 bases). V shed 1 base and J shed 1 base, with 14 bases lying between them. This CDR3 spans 17 amino acids. The germline V gene has CDR1 SGHAT and CDR2 FQNNGV. The chain's CDR3 is CASSLGFQGSAKNIQYF. CDR3 in DNA: TGTGCCAGCAGCTTAGGGTTCCAGGGGTCGGCCAAAAACATTCAGTACTTC.

At least ten counts were recorded for this clonotype. V usage is TRBV2 and J usage is TRBJ2-3; the D is unclear. Germline V lookup: CDR1 SNHLY, CDR2 FYNNEI. V was pared by 6 bases and J by 6 bases, with 10 bases between. The CDR3 consists of 12 residues. CDR3 sequence: CASRPEKDTQYF. As DNA, the CDR3 is TGTGCCAGCAGACCAGAGAAGGATACGCAGTATTTT. The full variable domain, in which reference TRBV2 and TRBJ2-3 provide the parts outside the CDR3, is EPEVTQTPSHQVTQMGQEVILRCVPISNHLYFYWYRQILGQKVEFLVSFYNNEISEKSEIFDDQFSVERPDGSNFTLKIRSTKLEDSAMYFCASRPEKDTQYFGPGTRLTVL.

This clonotype was seen only a few times. The genes are TRBV6-2 or TRBV6-3 and TRBJ2-1; a possible D gene is TRBD2 (5 bases). CDR3 size: 14 residues. Trimming stripped 5 bases from V and 7 bases from J, with 15 bases between. Germline V lookup: CDR1 MNHEY, CDR2 SVGEGT. The CDR3 nucleotides are TGTGCCAGCAGTGGGCAAGCCCGGGGAAATGAGCAGTTCTTC. Its translation: CASSGQARGNEQFF.

The chain has TRBV9 and TRBJ2-4; D may correspond to TRBD1 or TRBD2 (6 bases each). CDR1 is SGDLS and CDR2 is YYNGEE in the germline V gene. The CDR3 runs to 15 residues. V dropped 0 bases and J dropped 7 bases, with 14 bases sitting between them. The CDR3 sequence is CASSVGPGAGNIQYF. CDR3 in DNA: TGTGCCAGCAGCGTAGGTCCGGGGGCGGGGAACATTCAGTACTTC.

This clonotype was seen ten or more times. The J gene is TRBJ2-3, the V gene TRBV6-1; TRBD1 is a possible D gene (5 bases). There are 15 residues in the CDR3. Per the germline V gene, CDR1 is MNHNS and CDR2 is SASEGT. V lost 5 bases, J lost 2 bases, and 14 bases lay in between. The CDR3 DNA follows: TGTGCCAGCAGTAGGTCAGTCGGACACACAGATACGCAGTATTTT. Protein sequence: CASSRSVGHTDTQYF.